This paragraph reports one TCR beta chain. It lacks a known antigen. No much larger clone exists at a distance of one base, and base qualities are not known. Each collaborating institution followed its own protocols to collect whole blood in K2EDTA tubes. For TCRbeta analysis, collaborator samples were shipped as frozen whole blood, as isolated PBMCs, or as DNA extracted from either sample type. This specimen comes from a study of blood T cell repertoires in COVID-19 (TCRdb year 2020). About the investigation overall: Collaborator samples came from the United States, Italy and Spain and covered acute and convalescent phases of COVID-19. The material from the prospective study consisted of cDNA or gDNA derived from T cells, B-cell-depleted T cells, or PBMCs. The dataset comprised deeply sampled blood TCRbeta repertoires from subjects exposed to, actively infected with, or recovered from COVID-19. The repertoires were released in a freely available public database intended as a resource for research on the immune response to SARS-CoV-2. The samples were drawn from two sources: the first 160 participants of the ongoing ImmuneRACE study, and fewer than 1,500 subjects contributed by 6 global collaborators. The sample metadata nearly always contained a de-identified subject ID, COVID-19 status, age in years and sex. Where available, HLA class I and class II types were obtained from metadata supplied by the sample provider rather than from assay-based typing.

Overall study results and their limits: How much clinical and demographic metadata was included differed by source and by participant, and the metadata was provided uncurated.

TCRbeta CDR3 regions were amplified from genomic DNA using the immunoSEQ Assay, a bias-controlled multiplex PCR. Per the original workflow: Within the assay, amplification of reference gene primers was used to estimate how many nucleated cells each sample contained. Sequence reads were collapsed and filtered to measure the absolute abundance of every unique TCRbeta CDR3 rearrangement. For each sample, productive Simpson clonality was calculated as the square root of Simpson's diversity index over productive rearrangements. Held by TCRdb, this immuneACCESS table contains in-frame sequences only and omits some clones. Under half of the omission traces to an unresolved V gene where checked; the cause of the rest is unknown. The D gene and trimming were derived from the DNA, and the V and J assignments and clone size from that table. The sample records 86,000 or so clones, more than 90% of which are singletons. The top ten clones comprise about 4.7% of the sample.

Reading the germline V gene gives CDR1 KGHSH and CDR2 LQKENI. Including the terminal cysteine and phenylalanine, the CDR3 comprises 13 residues. Just CDR3 DNA is preserved here, 39 bases in frame from base 1. Between the V and J ends, shortened by 2 bases and 6 bases respectively, the junction contains 10 bases. This TCR was sampled from a human donor with active COVID-19. The donor label of this sample is uncertain. Specimen: peripheral blood. The chain is assembled from TRBV18 and TRBJ1-1, with TRBD1 as a weak D call on 5 bases. The sequenced DNA: TGTGCCAGCTCACCAGGGGGGGAATCTGAAGCTTTCTTT. Its translation is CASSPGGESEAFF.